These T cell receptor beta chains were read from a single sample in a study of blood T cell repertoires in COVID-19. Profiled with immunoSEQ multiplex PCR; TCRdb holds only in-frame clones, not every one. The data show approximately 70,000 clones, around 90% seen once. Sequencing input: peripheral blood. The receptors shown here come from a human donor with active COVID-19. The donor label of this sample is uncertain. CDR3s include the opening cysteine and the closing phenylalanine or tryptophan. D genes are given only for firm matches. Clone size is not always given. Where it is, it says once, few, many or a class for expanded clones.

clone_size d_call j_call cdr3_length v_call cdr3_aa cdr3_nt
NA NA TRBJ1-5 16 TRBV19 CASSSARLFYNQPQHF TGTGCCAGTAGTAGCGCCCGTCTTTTCTACAATCAGCCCCAGCATTTT
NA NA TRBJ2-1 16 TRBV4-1 CASSQDSDPTSNEQFF TGCGCCAGCAGCCAAGATTCCGACCCTACTAGCAATGAGCAGTTCTTC
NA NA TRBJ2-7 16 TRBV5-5 CASSFSGQLGSYEQYF TGTGCCAGCAGCTTTTCTGGACAACTCGGATCCTACGAGCAGTACTTC
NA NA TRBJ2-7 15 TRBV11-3 CASSLGVSLSYEQYF TGTGCCAGCAGCTTAGGTGTCAGTTTGTCCTACGAGCAGTACTTC
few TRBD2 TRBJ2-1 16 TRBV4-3 CASSQERGAGTPEQFF TGCGCCAGCAGCCAAGAACGGGGAGCGGGGACCCCTGAGCAGTTCTTC
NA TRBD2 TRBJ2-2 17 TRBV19 CASGRLAGGPNTGELFF TGTGCCAGCGGACGACTAGCGGGAGGGCCGAACACCGGGGAGCTGTTTTTT
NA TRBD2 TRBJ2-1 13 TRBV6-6 CASNPAGRGEQFF TGTGCCAGCAACCCAGCGGGGAGGGGTGAGCAGTTCTTC
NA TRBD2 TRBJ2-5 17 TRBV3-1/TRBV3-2 CASRPVNLAGIRETQYF TGTGCCAGCAGACCAGTTAACCTAGCGGGTATTCGAGAGACCCAGTACTTC
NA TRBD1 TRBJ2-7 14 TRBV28 CASSQRTGVYEQYF TGTGCCAGCAGTCAGCGGACAGGTGTCTACGAGCAGTACTTC
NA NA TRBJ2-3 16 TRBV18 CASSPDRDTGTDTQYF TGTGCCAGCTCCCCTGATCGGGACACAGGCACAGATACGCAGTATTTT
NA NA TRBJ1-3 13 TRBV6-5 CASTPVAGNTIYF TGTGCCAGCACCCCGGTCGCTGGAAACACCATATATTTT
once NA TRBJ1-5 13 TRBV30 CAWSGQPDQPQHF TGTGCCTGGAGCGGACAGCCTGATCAGCCCCAGCATTTT
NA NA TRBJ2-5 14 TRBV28 CASRGPTRQETQYF TGTGCCAGCAGGGGACCGACTAGGCAAGAGACCCAGTACTTC
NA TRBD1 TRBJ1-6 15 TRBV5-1 CASCRWGQGNSPLHF TGCGCCAGCTGCCGATGGGGACAGGGGAATTCACCCCTCCACTTT
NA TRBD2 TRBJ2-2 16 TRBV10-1 CASSANGAGNTGELFF TGCGCCAGCAGCGCTAATGGAGCGGGAAACACCGGGGAGCTGTTTTTT
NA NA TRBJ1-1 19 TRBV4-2 CASSQALRERVVLNTEAFF TGTGCCAGCAGCCAAGCCCTGAGAGAGAGGGTCGTATTGAACACTGAAGCTTTCTTT
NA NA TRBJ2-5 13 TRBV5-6 CASSRTVQETQYF TGTGCCAGCAGCCGGACAGTGCAAGAGACCCAGTACTTC
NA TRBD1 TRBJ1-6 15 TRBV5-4 CASSFQETGDSPLHF TGTGCCAGCAGCTTTCAGGAGACAGGGGATTCACCCCTCCACTTT
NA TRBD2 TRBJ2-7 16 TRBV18 CASSPPGLALPYEQYF TGTGCCAGCTCACCACCTGGACTAGCCTTACCCTACGAGCAGTACTTC
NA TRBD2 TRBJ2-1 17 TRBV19 CASIRTSGRNTRNEQFF TGTGCCAGTATTAGGACTAGCGGGAGGAATACACGGAATGAGCAGTTCTTC
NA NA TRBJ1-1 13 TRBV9 CASSATGDTEAFF TGTGCCAGCAGCGCGACAGGTGACACTGAAGCTTTCTTT
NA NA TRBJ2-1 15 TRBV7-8 CASSPAFGSGNEQFF TGTGCCAGCAGCCCCGCTTTTGGGAGTGGCAATGAGCAGTTCTTC
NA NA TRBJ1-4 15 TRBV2 CASRAGSRGGEKLFF TGTGCCAGCAGAGCCGGGAGCCGGGGGGGTGAAAAACTGTTTTTT
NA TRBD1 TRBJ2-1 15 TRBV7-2 CASSSDRGGYNEQFF TGTGCCAGCAGCTCGGACAGGGGGGGGTACAATGAGCAGTTCTTC
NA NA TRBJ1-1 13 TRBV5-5 CASSASPNTEAFF TGTGCCAGCAGCGCGTCCCCGAACACTGAAGCTTTCTTT
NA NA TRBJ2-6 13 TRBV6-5 CASSPKGANVLTF TGTGCCAGCAGTCCCAAAGGGGCCAACGTCCTGACTTTC
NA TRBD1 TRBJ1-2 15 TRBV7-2 CASSRQGAPNYGYTF TGTGCCAGCAGCAGACAGGGGGCCCCCAACTATGGCTACACCTTC
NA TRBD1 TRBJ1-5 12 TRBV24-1 CATATGAQPQHF TGTGCCACCGCGACAGGGGCCCAGCCCCAGCATTTT
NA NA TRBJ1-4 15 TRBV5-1 CASSPAAGINEKLFF TGCGCCAGCAGCCCCGCGGCAGGGATTAATGAAAAACTGTTTTTT
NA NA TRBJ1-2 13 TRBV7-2 CASSMTGGGGYTF TGTGCCAGCAGCATGACGGGGGGCGGAGGCTACACCTTC
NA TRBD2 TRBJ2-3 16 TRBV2 CASRRLAGDITDTQYF TGTGCCAGCAGGCGGCTAGCGGGAGATATCACAGATACGCAGTATTTT
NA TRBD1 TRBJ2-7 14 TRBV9 CASSPDRGNYEQYF TGTGCCAGCAGCCCGGACAGGGGAAACTACGAGCAGTACTTC
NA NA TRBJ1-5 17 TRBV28 CASSLRRGGYSNQPQHF TGTGCCAGCAGTTTACGCAGGGGAGGGTATAGCAATCAGCCCCAGCATTTT
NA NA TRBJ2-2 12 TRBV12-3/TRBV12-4 CASRFQTGELFF TGTGCCAGCAGGTTTCAGACCGGGGAGCTGTTTTTT
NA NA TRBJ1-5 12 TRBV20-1 CSASRGTGPQHF TGCAGTGCTAGTAGGGGAACGGGGCCCCAGCATTTT
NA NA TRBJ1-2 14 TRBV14 CASQGTDTLRGYTF TGTGCCAGCCAGGGGACCGACACCTTGAGGGGCTACACCTTC
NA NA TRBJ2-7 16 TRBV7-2 CASSLVWQGIPYEQYF TGTGCCAGCAGCTTAGTTTGGCAGGGGATACCCTACGAGCAGTACTTC
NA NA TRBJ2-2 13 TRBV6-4 CASSDRGTGELFF TGTGCCAGCAGTGACAGGGGCACCGGGGAGCTGTTTTTT
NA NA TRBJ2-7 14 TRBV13 CASSFTGKNYEQYF TGTGCCAGCAGCTTCACGGGGAAGAACTACGAGCAGTACTTC
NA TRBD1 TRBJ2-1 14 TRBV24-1 CATSMGTGIFEQFF TGTGCCACCAGCATGGGGACAGGGATCTTTGAGCAGTTCTTC
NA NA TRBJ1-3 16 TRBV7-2 CASSLIGAGAGNTIYF TGTGCCAGCAGCTTAATTGGTGCAGGCGCTGGAAACACCATATATTTT
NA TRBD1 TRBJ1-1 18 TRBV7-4 CASSLNWDRGVEGTEAFF TGTGCCAGCAGCTTAAATTGGGACAGGGGAGTGGAGGGCACTGAAGCTTTCTTT
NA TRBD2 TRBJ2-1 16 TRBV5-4 CASSLGTSGVYNEQFF TGTGCCAGCAGCTTGGGGACTAGCGGTGTCTACAATGAGCAGTTCTTC
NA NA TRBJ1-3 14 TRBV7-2 CASSFSRSGNTIYF TGTGCCAGCAGCTTCTCTAGGTCTGGAAACACCATATATTTT
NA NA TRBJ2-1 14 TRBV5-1 CASRRGGSENEQFF TGCGCCAGCCGAAGAGGCGGCTCGGAAAACGAGCAGTTCTTC
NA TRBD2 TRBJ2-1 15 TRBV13 CASRSLAGAYNEQFF TGTGCCAGCAGGAGTCTAGCGGGAGCTTACAATGAGCAGTTCTTC
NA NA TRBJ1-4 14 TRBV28 CASSLTALREKLFF TGTGCCAGCAGTTTAACGGCCCTGCGGGAAAAACTGTTTTTT
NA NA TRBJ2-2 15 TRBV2 CASSEQGRDTGELFF TGTGCCAGCAGTGAACAGGGCAGGGACACCGGGGAGCTGTTTTTT
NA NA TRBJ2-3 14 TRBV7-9 CASTQEGSTDTQYF TGTGCCAGCACCCAAGAGGGGAGCACAGATACGCAGTATTTT
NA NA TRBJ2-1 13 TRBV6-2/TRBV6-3 CASSYPPNNEQFF TGTGCCAGCAGTTACCCCCCAAACAATGAGCAGTTCTTC
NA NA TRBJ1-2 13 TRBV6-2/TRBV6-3 CASCPGGNYGYTF TGTGCCAGCTGCCCCGGAGGGAACTATGGCTACACCTTC
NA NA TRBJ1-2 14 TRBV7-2 CASTLLGVNYGYTF TGTGCCAGCACCTTACTCGGGGTTAACTATGGCTACACCTTC
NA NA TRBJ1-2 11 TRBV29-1 CSVYEGAGYTF TGCAGCGTCTATGAGGGAGCGGGCTACACCTTC
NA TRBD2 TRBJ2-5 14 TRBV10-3 CAISESTSGETQYF TGTGCCATCAGTGAGTCAACTAGCGGGGAGACCCAGTACTTC
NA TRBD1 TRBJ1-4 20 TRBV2 CASSEARGETGGPTNEKLFF TGTGCCAGCAGTGAAGCGAGGGGAGAAACAGGGGGCCCAACTAATGAAAAACTGTTTTTT